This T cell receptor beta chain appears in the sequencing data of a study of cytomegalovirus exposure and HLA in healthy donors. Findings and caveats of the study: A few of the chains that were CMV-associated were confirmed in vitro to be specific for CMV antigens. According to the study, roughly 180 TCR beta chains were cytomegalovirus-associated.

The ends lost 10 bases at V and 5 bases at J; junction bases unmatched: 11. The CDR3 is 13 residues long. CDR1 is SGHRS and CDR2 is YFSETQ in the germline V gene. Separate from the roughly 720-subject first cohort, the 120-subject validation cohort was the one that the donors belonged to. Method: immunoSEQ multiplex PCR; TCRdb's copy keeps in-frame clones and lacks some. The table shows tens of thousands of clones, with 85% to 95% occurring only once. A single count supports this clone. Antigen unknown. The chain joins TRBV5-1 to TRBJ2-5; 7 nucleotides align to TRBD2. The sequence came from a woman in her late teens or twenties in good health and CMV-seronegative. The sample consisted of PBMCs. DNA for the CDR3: TGCGCCTCCTATAACGCCGGGGGGGAGACCCAGTACTTC. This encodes CASYNAGGETQYF.